This T cell receptor beta chain was identified during a study of shared clonotypes between healthy human individuals. CD4+ cells yielded CD45RA+ naive and CD45RA-negative memory subsets. Germline values: CDR1 MNHNY, CDR2 SVGAGI (reference sequence). The CDR3 loop spans 14 amino acids. Trimming shortened V by 4 bases and J by 4 bases, and 13 bases separated the two germline ends. The table came from immunoSEQ multiplex PCR; TCRdb's copy has only in-frame clones and leaves some out. The sample has roughly 2,500,000 clones, 93% seen once. Study outcomes and limitations: Estimated richness was generally greater in naive than memory subsets. When naive CD4 clonotypes were compared across a few donors, around 4.6% were shared.

A remark on this clone: Its antigen is still unknown.

The receptor was derived from a man between 18 and 35 years old in good health. Some clones in this sample may be carry-over from other donors' samples. J is TRBJ1-1 and V is TRBV6-6; possibly TRBD1 for D (5 bases). Sequencing was performed on naive CD4+ T cells from PBMCs. The subset: CD45RA+ positively selected. This CDR3 is CASSSSIGGTEAFF. The DNA of the CDR3 is TGTGCCAGCAGTTCAAGTATCGGGGGCACTGAAGCTTTCTTT.